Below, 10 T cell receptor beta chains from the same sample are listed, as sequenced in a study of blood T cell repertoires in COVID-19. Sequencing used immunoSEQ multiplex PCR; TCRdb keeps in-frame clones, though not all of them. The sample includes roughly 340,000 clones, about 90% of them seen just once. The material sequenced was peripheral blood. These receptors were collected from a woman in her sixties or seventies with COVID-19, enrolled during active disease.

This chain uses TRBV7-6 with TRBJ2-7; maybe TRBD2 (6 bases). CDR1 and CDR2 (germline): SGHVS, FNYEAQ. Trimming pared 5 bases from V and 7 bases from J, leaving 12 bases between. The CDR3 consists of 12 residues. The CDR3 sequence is CASSPGGWEQYF. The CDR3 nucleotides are TGTGCCAGCAGCCCCGGAGGGTGGGAGCAGTACTTC.

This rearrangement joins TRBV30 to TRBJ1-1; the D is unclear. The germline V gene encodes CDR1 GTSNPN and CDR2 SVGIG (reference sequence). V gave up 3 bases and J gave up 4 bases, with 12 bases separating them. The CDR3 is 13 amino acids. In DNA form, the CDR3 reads TGTGCCTGGAGCTTGGGAGGGCCCACTGAAGCTTTCTTT. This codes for CAWSLGGPTEAFF.

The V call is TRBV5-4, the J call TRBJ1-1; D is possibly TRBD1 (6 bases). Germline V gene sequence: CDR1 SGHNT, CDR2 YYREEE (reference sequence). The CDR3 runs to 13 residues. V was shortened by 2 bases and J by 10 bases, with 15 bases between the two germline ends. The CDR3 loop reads CASSFYQGSVAFF. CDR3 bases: TGTGCCAGCAGCTTTTATCAGGGGTCGGTAGCTTTCTTT.

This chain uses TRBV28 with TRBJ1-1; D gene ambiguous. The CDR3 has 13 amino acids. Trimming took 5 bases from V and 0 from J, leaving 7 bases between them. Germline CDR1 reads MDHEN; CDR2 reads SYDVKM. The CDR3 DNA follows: TGTGCCAGCAGTAACTTATTGAACACTGAAGCTTTCTTT. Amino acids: CASSNLLNTEAFF.

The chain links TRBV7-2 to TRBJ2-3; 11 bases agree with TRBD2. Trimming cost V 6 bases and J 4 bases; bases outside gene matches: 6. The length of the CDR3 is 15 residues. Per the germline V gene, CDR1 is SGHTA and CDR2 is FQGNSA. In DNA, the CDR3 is TGTGCCAGCAGTGTAACTAGCGGGGGTGCAGATACGCAGTATTTT. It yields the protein CASSVTSGGADTQYF.

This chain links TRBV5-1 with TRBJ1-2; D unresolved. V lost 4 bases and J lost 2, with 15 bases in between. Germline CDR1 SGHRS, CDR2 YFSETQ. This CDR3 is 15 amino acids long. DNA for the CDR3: TGCGCCAGCAGCCGTTCGGATGGGCCAAACTATGGCTACACCTTC. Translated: CASSRSDGPNYGYTF. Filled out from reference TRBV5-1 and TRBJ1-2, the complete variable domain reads KAGVTQTPRYLIKTRGQQVTLSCSPISGHRSVSWYQQTPGQGLQFLFEYFSETQRNKGNFPGRFSGRQFSNSRSEMNVSTLELGDSALYLCASSRSDGPNYGYTFGSGTRLTVV.

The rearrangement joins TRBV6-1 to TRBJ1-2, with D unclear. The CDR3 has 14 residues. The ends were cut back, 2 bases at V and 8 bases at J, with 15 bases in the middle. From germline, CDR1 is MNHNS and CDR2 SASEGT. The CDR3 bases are TGTGCCAGCAGTGAACCCGAGGGCTCGCGGGGCTACACCTTC. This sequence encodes CASSEPEGSRGYTF.

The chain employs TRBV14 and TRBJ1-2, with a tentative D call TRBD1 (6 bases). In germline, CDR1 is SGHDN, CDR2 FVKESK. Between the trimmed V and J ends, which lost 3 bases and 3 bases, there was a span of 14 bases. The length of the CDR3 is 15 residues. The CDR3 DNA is TGTGCCAGCAGCCACCAGGGGAAGGGTCACTATGGCTACACCTTC. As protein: CASSHQGKGHYGYTF.

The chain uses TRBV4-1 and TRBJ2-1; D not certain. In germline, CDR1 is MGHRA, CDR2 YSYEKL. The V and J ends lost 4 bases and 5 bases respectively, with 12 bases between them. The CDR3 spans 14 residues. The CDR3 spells CASSPYLTNNEQFF. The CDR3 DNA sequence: TGCGCCAGCAGCCCCTACTTGACAAACAATGAGCAGTTCTTC.

CDR3 nucleotide sequence: TGCGCCAGCAGGAGGAGCAGGGACTCCTACAATGAGCAGTTCTTC. This translates into CASRRSRDSYNEQFF. The chain links TRBV5-1 to TRBJ2-1; D might be TRBD1 (5 bases). V dropped 5 bases and J dropped 0 bases, with 12 bases sitting between them. This CDR3 has 15 amino acids. Germline V gives CDR1 SGHRS, CDR2 YFSETQ.